Sequencing of this T cell receptor (beta chain) was carried out in a study of blood T cell repertoires in COVID-19 (dated by TCRdb to about 2020). Notes on the research overall: Samples from collaborators originated in the United States, Italy and Spain and spanned both the acute and convalescent phases of COVID-19. Where available, HLA class I and class II types were taken from metadata supplied by the sample provider and were not determined by assay-based typing. The material from the prospective study consisted of cDNA or gDNA derived from T cells, B-cell-depleted T cells, or PBMCs. Samples came from the ongoing ImmuneRACE study (first 160 participants) plus 1,254 subjects from 6 global collaborators. Nearly every sample came with metadata listing a de-identified subject ID, COVID-19 status, age in years and sex. The repertoires were made available in a free public database intended to serve as a resource for research on the immune response to SARS-CoV-2. Deeply sampled blood TCRbeta repertoires from subjects exposed to, actively infected with, or recovered from COVID-19 were included in the dataset.

From the germline V gene, CDR1 is MNHEY and CDR2 is SVGAGI. The CDR3 runs 15 residues from the cysteine to the phenylalanine. The CDR3 DNA has 45 bases and is translated from base 1. Here V drops 6 bases and J drops 3 bases, and the junction holds 8 bases not matched to any gene. With regard to this clone: No cognate antigen has been identified for it. Base qualities are not at hand, and no much larger clone is one base apart.

Each collaborating institution followed its own protocols to collect whole blood in K2EDTA tubes. For TCRbeta analysis, collaborators shipped samples as frozen whole blood, isolated PBMCs, or DNA extracted from either of those sample types. The immunoSEQ Assay, a bias-controlled multiplex PCR, was used to amplify TCRbeta CDR3 regions from genomic DNA. The authors' pipeline ran thus. Nucleated cell counts per sample were estimated from amplification of reference gene primers within the assay. To quantify the absolute abundance of each unique TCRbeta CDR3 rearrangement, sequence reads were collapsed and filtered. Productive Simpson clonality was computed per sample as the square root of Simpson's diversity index over productive rearrangements. TCRdb holds this immuneACCESS table with in-frame rearrangements only. Some clones are missing; in checked studies, unresolved V genes explain under half, and the rest has no known cause. V and J calls and clone size are as listed in that table; D and trimming were resolved from the DNA. The sample data list 25,000 to 35,000 clones, and just over 90% of these were observed just once. The top ten clones comprise more than 2% of the sample.

What the research found in general, with its limitations: The amount of clinical and demographic metadata varied by source and participant and was provided uncurated.

The sample taken for sequencing was peripheral blood. The sequence derives from a man aged 45-65 years with active COVID-19. This sequence uses TRBV6-5 and TRBJ2-3; a stretch of 8 junction bases matches TRBD1. The CDR3 region reads CASRSGGARTDTQYF. DNA sequence: TGTGCCAGCAGGTCAGGGGGCGCGAGGACAGATACGCAGTATTTT.